Sequencing of this TCR beta chain was carried out in a study of T cell responses to AZD1222 COVID-19 vaccine. Study outcomes and limitations: Just a handful of AZD1222 recipients were seropositive at baseline. Most donors were white British and more were female, and clonal diversity was possibly underestimated. Sampling captured repertoires only after the peak T cell response.

Clones were read by immunoSEQ multiplex PCR, and TCRdb kept only the in-frame ones, dropping some. This table has about 130,000 clones, over 85% appearing once. Concerning this clone itself: The antigen remains unidentified.

The CDR3 covers 18 residues. With 0 bases clipped from V and 1 base from J, the junction kept 11 bases outside the gene matches. Germline V gene lookup returns CDR1 SGHRS and CDR2 YFSETQ. Source: peripheral blood, taken on day 0 of AZD1222 vaccination. V gene TRBV5-1 combines with J gene TRBJ2-7; 9 bases agree with TRBD2. The TCR originated in an adult in good health. The CDR3 coding sequence is TGCGCCAGCAGCTTGGGAACTGGTAGCGGGAGAGCATCCTACGAGCAGTACTTC. This sequence encodes CASSLGTGSGRASYEQYF.